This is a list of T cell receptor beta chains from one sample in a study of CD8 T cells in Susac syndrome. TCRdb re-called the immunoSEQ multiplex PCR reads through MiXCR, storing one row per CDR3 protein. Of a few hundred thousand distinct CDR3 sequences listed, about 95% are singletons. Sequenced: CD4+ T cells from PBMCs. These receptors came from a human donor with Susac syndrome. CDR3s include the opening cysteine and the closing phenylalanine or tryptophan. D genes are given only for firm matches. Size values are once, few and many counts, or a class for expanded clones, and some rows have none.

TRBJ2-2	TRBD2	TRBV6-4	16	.	TGTGCCAGCAGTGACATAGCGGGGGCGAACACCGGGGAGCTGTTTTTT	CASSDIAGANTGELFF
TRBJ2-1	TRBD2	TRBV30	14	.	TGTGCCTGGAGTGTGGGGGGGGACCACAATGAGCAGTTCTTC	CAWSVGGDHNEQFF
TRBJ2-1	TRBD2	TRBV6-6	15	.	TGTGCCAGCACCATAGCGGGGGGGCCCGGCAATGAGCAGTTCTTC	CASTIAGGPGNEQFF
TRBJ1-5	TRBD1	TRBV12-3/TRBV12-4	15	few	TGTGCCAGCAGTTTTGGACAGGGGGGGAATCAGCCCCAGCATTTT	CASSFGQGGNQPQHF
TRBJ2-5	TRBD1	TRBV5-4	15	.	TGTGCCAGCAGCGCACCTTCGACAGGGGGCGAGACCCAGTACTTC	CASSAPSTGGETQYF
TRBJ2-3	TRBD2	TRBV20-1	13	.	TGCAGTGCCGGGACTAGCGGCACAGATACGCAGTATTTT	CSAGTSGTDTQYF
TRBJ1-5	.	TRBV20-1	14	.	TGCAGTGCTAGAGATCGGGTCGAGGGCCAGCCCCAGCATTTT	CSARDRVEGQPQHF
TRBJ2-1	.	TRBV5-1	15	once	TGCGCCAGCAGCTTGGCATCGAGAACCCACAATGAGCAGTTCTTC	CASSLASRTHNEQFF
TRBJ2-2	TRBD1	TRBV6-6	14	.	TGTGCCAGCCAGGGACAGGGGGGGACCGGGGAGCTGTTTTTT	CASQGQGGTGELFF
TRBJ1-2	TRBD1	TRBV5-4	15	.	TGTGCCAGCAGCCTGGTGCAGGGGGCCGACTATGGCTACACCTTC	CASSLVQGADYGYTF
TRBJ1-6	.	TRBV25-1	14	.	TGTGCCAGCAGTGGACCAAATACTAATTCACCCCTCCACTTT	CASSGPNTNSPLHF
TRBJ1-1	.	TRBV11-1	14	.	TGTGCCAGCAGCTTACCTCCTGGGGCGAGTGAAGCTTTCTTT	CASSLPPGASEAFF
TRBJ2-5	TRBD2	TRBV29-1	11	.	TGCAGCGCCGGACTAGGGGAGACCCAGTACTTC	CSAGLGETQYF
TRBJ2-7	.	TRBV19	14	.	TGTGCCAGTAGTATGGTTGGGACTGACTACGAGCAGTACTTC	CASSMVGTDYEQYF
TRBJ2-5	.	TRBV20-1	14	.	TGCAGTGTCCCACCCCTTAGCGCACCAGAGACCCAGTACTTC	CSVPPLSAPETQYF
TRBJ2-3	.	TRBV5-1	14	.	TGCGCCAGCAGCTTGGCGCAGAACACAGATACGCAGTATTTT	CASSLAQNTDTQYF
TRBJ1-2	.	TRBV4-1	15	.	TGCGCCAGCAGCCAAGTCCGGGCTGACATTGATGGCTACACCTTC	CASSQVRADIDGYTF
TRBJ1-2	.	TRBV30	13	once	TGTGCCTGGAGCGCAGGGATTGACTATGGCTACACCTTC	CAWSAGIDYGYTF
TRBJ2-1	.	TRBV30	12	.	TGTGCCTGGAGTTCTTCCCCGGGTGAGCAGTTCTTC	CAWSSSPGEQFF
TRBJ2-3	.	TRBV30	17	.	TGTGCCTGGAGACCTACCCGACCCAGAGGCTACACAGATACGCAGTATTTT	CAWRPTRPRGYTDTQYF
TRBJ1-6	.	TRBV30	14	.	TGTGCCTGGAGTGTAGGGACTGGGGATTCACCCCTCCACTTT	CAWSVGTGDSPLHF
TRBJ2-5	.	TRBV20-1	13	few	TGCAGTGCTAGAGAAGGCTACCAAGAGACCCAGTACTTC	CSAREGYQETQYF
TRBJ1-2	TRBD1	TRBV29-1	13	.	TGCAGCGTTGAAGGACAGGGAACGGGTGGCTACACCTTC	CSVEGQGTGGYTF
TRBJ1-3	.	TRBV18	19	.	TGTGCCAGCTCACCCACACTAAACCAGGGAGCCTCCTCTGGAAACACCATATATTTT	CASSPTLNQGASSGNTIYF
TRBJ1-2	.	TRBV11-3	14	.	TGTGCCAGCAGCTTAGGAGGGTACGACTATGGCTACACCTTC	CASSLGGYDYGYTF
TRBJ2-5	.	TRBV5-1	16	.	TGCGCCAGCAGTCGAGCTGCCGAAAATCCAAAAGAGACCCAGTACTTC	CASSRAAENPKETQYF
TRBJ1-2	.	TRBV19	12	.	TGTGCCAGTTCCCAAGGGGGGCCTGGCTACACCTTC	CASSQGGPGYTF
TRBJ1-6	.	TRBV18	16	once	TGTGCCAGCTCACCGGGGATACGGGGGAACAATTCACCCCTCCACTTT	CASSPGIRGNNSPLHF
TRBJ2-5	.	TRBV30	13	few	TGTGCCTGGATTAATTCGGGAACAGAGACCCAGTACTTC	CAWINSGTETQYF
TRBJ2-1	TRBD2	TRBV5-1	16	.	TGCGCCAGCAGCGGCGGACTAGCGGGGGGCTACAATGAGCAGTTCTTC	CASSGGLAGGYNEQFF
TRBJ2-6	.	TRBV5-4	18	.	TGTGCCAGCAGCTTGGATCAGGGGAGATTTTCTGGGGCCAACGTCCTGACTTTC	CASSLDQGRFSGANVLTF
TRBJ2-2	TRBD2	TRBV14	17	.	TGTGCCAGCAGCCATTCAGTGCGGGGGGGCCGCGTCGGGGAGCTGTTTTTT	CASSHSVRGGRVGELFF
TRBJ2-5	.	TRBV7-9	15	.	TGTGCCAGCAGCTTACCGGGGGGCGCGCGGGAGACCCAGTACTTC	CASSLPGGARETQYF
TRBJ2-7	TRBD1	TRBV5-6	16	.	TGTGCCAGCAGTCCGATAGGCCAGGGACAGATCTACGAGCAGTACTTC	CASSPIGQGQIYEQYF
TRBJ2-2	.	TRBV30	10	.	TGTGCCGGCGACACCGGGGAGCTGTTTTTT	CAGDTGELFF
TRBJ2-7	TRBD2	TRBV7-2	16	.	TGTGCCAGCAGCTCCCAGACTAGCGGGGGGCCCCACGAGCAGTACTTC	CASSSQTSGGPHEQYF
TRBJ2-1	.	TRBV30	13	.	TGTGCCTGGAATAAGGGTTCAAGGGATGAGCAGTTCTTC	CAWNKGSRDEQFF
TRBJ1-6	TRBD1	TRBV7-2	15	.	TGTGCCAGCAGCTCCGGACAGGGCGGGGGTTCACCCCTCCACTTT	CASSSGQGGGSPLHF
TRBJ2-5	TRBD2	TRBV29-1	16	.	TGCAGCGTTGATAGGTCAAGCGGGGGAGAACAAGAGACCCAGTACTTC	CSVDRSSGGEQETQYF
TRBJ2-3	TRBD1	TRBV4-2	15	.	TGTGCCAGCAGCCAGGGACAGGGTGAGACAGATACGCAGTATTTT	CASSQGQGETDTQYF
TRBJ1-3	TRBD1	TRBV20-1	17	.	TGCAGTGCTGGATCCCCTCCGGGACAGGGCTCTGGAAACACCATATATTTT	CSAGSPPGQGSGNTIYF
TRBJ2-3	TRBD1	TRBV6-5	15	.	TGTGCCAGCAAGGCGAGGACAGGGGGCACAGATACGCAGTATTTT	CASKARTGGTDTQYF
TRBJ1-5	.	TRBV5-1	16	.	TGCGCCAGCAGCTTGGGCATGGGACAACCCAATCAGCCCCAGCATTTT	CASSLGMGQPNQPQHF
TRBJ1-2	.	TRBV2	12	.	TGTGCCAGCAGTGAGGGCGGGACCGGCTACACCTTC	CASSEGGTGYTF
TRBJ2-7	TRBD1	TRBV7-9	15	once	TGTGCCAGCAGCCAGAACCGGGACAGCACCTACGAGCAGTACTTC	CASSQNRDSTYEQYF
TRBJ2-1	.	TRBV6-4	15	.	TGTGCCAGCAGTGACTCGACCGCCGTCTACAATGAGCAGTTCTTC	CASSDSTAVYNEQFF